Following are 30 T cell receptor beta chains from one sample sequenced in a study of blood T cell repertoires in COVID-19. Produced via immunoSEQ multiplex PCR; TCRdb's table is partial and in-frame only. Of just over 300,000 clones in the sample, 90% are singletons; the top ten hold 3.5% to 5%. Material: PBMCs or T cells enriched from blood (not recorded which). These receptors all stem from a woman aged 18-29 years with acute COVID-19.

As DNA, the CDR3 is TGTGCCAGCAGTTCAGGACAGGGCGTCGAGCAGTACTTC. It is translated as CASSSGQGVEQYF. This chain links TRBV28 with TRBJ2-7; TRBD1 aligns across 8 bases. Trimming removed 4 bases from V and 6 bases from J; junction bases left unmatched: 5. There are 13 residues in the CDR3. The germline CDR1 and CDR2 sequences are MDHEN and SYDVKM.

V gene TRBV9 combines with J gene TRBJ2-1, with TRBD1 identical over 7 bases. CDR1 SGDLS and CDR2 YYNGEE come from the germline V gene. The V gene end was trimmed by 0 bases and the J gene end by 5 bases; junction bases not matched to a gene: 5. The CDR3 runs to 15 residues. CDR3 loop: CASSVERGPHNEQFF. CDR3 nucleotide sequence: TGTGCCAGCAGCGTAGAGAGGGGGCCCCACAATGAGCAGTTCTTC.

J is TRBJ2-3 and V is TRBV5-1; weak D call: TRBD2 (5 bases). This CDR3 comprises 15 residues. V lost 4 bases and J 2 bases, leaving 14 bases between the germline ends. Germline V gene lookup returns CDR1 SGHRS and CDR2 YFSETQ. In DNA form, the CDR3 reads TGCGCCAGCAGCCGGGGAGAGGAGGTCACAGATACGCAGTATTTT. Amino acids: CASSRGEEVTDTQYF.

The chain has TRBV9 and TRBJ2-7, with a tentative D call TRBD2 (6 bases). Germline CDR1 SGDLS, CDR2 YYNGEE. V lost 0 bases to trimming and J lost 2 bases, with 12 bases between them. The CDR3 runs 15 residues. This CDR3 reads CASSVGVSGPYEQYF. CDR3 nucleotide sequence: TGTGCCAGCAGCGTAGGAGTAAGCGGGCCCTACGAGCAGTACTTC.

V is TRBV12-5 and J is TRBJ2-1; TRBD2 matches 7 bases. CDR1 and CDR2 (germline): LGHNT, FRNRAP. Trimming took 3 bases from V and 9 from J; bases not matched to a gene: 11. The CDR3 totals 15 residues. The CDR3 DNA reads TGTGCTAGTGGTTTAGGACTAGGCAATGCGGGTGAGCAGTTCTTC. Translating gives CASGLGLGNAGEQFF.

This chain links TRBV2 with TRBJ1-4; D not certain. The CDR3 covers 17 residues. CDR1 and CDR2 from the germline V gene are SNHLY and FYNNEI. Trimming pared 3 bases from V and 0 bases from J, leaving 14 bases between. DNA for the CDR3: TGTGCCAGCAGTGAGAAGTCTGGGAGGGCAACTAATGAAAAACTGTTTTTT. Translated, it gives CASSEKSGRATNEKLFF.

The chain is built from TRBV7-9 and TRBJ1-1; a possible D gene is TRBD1 (6 bases). Looked up from germline, CDR1 is SEHNR and CDR2 is FQNEAQ (reference sequence). The CDR3 is made up of 14 amino acids. The V end lost 3 bases, the J end lost 5 bases, and 13 bases lay between the germline ends. The CDR3 DNA reads TGTGCCAGCAGCTTTAGGGACACTGGGACTGAAGCTTTCTTT. Translated: CASSFRDTGTEAFF.

The chain combines TRBV6-5 with TRBJ2-7; TRBD1 matches at 7 bases. The CDR3 runs 12 residues. V was clipped by 4 bases and J by 10 bases; unmatched bases: 7. Germline CDR1 is MNHEY and CDR2 is SVGAGI. DNA for the CDR3: TGTGCCAGCAGTTCCTTGACAGGGCAACAGTACTTC. Amino acid sequence: CASSSLTGQQYF.

The rearrangement uses TRBV5-4 and TRBJ2-1; 8 nucleotides match TRBD2. CDR1 SGHNT and CDR2 YYREEE come from the germline V gene (reference sequence). CDR3 size: 16 residues. V was pared by 1 base and J by 0 bases, with 3 bases of the junction left unmatched. The CDR3 protein is CASSLKRENSYNEQFF. As DNA, the CDR3 is TGTGCCAGCAGCTTGAAGCGGGAGAACTCCTACAATGAGCAGTTCTTC.

The V and J genes are TRBV5-1 and TRBJ1-3; 7 bases map to TRBD1. CDR1 is SGHRS and CDR2 is YFSETQ in the germline V gene. V shed 3 bases, J shed 7 bases, and the junction held 10 bases outside the gene matches. The length of the CDR3 is 15 residues. In nucleotides, the CDR3 is TGCGCCAGCAGCTCTACAGGGGTCGCGACGAACACCATATATTTT. Translated: CASSSTGVATNTIYF.

The chain combines TRBV29-1 with TRBJ2-1, with TRBD2 matching 7 bases. Germline-derived CDR1 and CDR2 are SQVTM and ANQGSEA. This CDR3 has 14 amino acids. V shed 4 bases, J shed 5 bases, and the junction held 8 bases outside the gene matches. The CDR3 sequence is CSVVVTSVHNEQFF. The DNA of the CDR3 is TGCAGCGTTGTGGTAACTAGCGTGCACAATGAGCAGTTCTTC.

The chain combines TRBV27 with TRBJ2-7; TRBD1 matches at 8 bases. The CDR3 has 16 residues. V trimming: 4 bases; J trimming: 3 bases; junction bases outside the gene matches: 11. The germline gives CDR1 MNHEY, CDR2 SMNVEV (reference sequence). CDR3: CASSYSGGDLYYEQYF. In DNA, the CDR3 is TGTGCCAGCAGTTATTCAGGGGGCGATTTGTACTACGAGCAGTACTTC.

This clone was observed a single time. DNA of the CDR3: TGTGCCAGCAGTTACTCGGACAGGGTCGGAGGCTACACCTTC. Translating gives CASSYSDRVGGYTF. V gene TRBV6-5 combines with J gene TRBJ1-2; 8 bases are shared with TRBD1. Germline CDR1 is MNHEY and CDR2 is SVGAGI. V shed 0 bases, J shed 8 bases, and the junction held 5 bases outside the gene matches. The CDR3 length is 14 residues.

Remarks on this clone: Other DNA variants within this sample encode the same CDR3. The V gene is TRBV5-1, the J gene TRBJ1-1; D gene unclear. V was trimmed by 1 base and J by 0 bases, leaving 7 bases between them. Germline V gene sequence: CDR1 SGHRS, CDR2 YFSETQ. The CDR3 loop spans 14 amino acids. CDR3 amino acids: CASSLQVMNTEAFF. CDR3 coding DNA: TGCGCCAGCAGCTTGCAGGTTATGAACACTGAAGCTTTCTTT. Full variable domain (remainder filled in from reference TRBV5-1 and TRBJ1-1): KAGVTQTPRYLIKTRGQQVTLSCSPISGHRSVSWYQQTPGQGLQFLFEYFSETQRNKGNFPGRFSGRQFSNSRSEMNVSTLELGDSALYLCASSLQVMNTEAFFGQGTRLTVV.

V and J are TRBV19 and TRBJ2-3; 12 bases are shared with TRBD2. The CDR3 is made up of 19 amino acids. Trimming removed 4 bases from V and 0 bases from J; junction bases left unmatched: 11. CDR1 is LNHDA, CDR2 SQIVND, per germline (reference sequence). CDR3 protein: CASSTETSGRLTSTDTQYF. CDR3 in DNA: TGTGCCAGTAGTACCGAGACTAGCGGGAGACTTACTAGCACAGATACGCAGTATTTT.

In DNA, the CDR3 is TGTGCCAGCAGTGAACTGTCGTCAGCTTTCTTT. It encodes CASSELSSAFF. The chain recombines TRBV6-1 with TRBJ1-1; D gene ambiguous. This CDR3 contains 11 residues. V was clipped by 2 bases and J by 10 bases, with 8 bases between them. Germline loops: CDR1 MNHNS, CDR2 SASEGT.

The CDR3 spells CASSTADWSSFF. The CDR3 region has the DNA TGTGCCAGTAGTACCGCAGACTGGTCATCTTTCTTT. The chain uses TRBV19 and TRBJ1-1, with D unclear. The CDR3 totals 12 residues. Trimming shortened V by 4 bases and J by 12 bases, and 15 bases separated the two germline ends. Germline-derived CDR1 and CDR2 are LNHDA and SQIVND (reference sequence).

A remark on this clone: This CDR3 is also generated by other DNA sequences in the sample. This chain links TRBV28 with TRBJ1-2, with 9 bases identical to TRBD1. The CDR3 is 14 residues long. V lost 2 bases to trimming and J lost 4 bases; unmatched junction nucleotides: 2. In germline, CDR1 is MDHEN, CDR2 SYDVKM. The CDR3 loop is CASSLGTGIYGYTF. The CDR3 DNA follows: TGTGCCAGCAGTTTAGGGACAGGGATCTATGGCTACACCTTC.

The V and J genes are TRBV28 and TRBJ1-4; tentative D call: TRBD1 (5 bases). CDR3 length equals 17 residues. Trimming took 7 bases from V and 5 from J, leaving 23 bases between them. The germline gives CDR1 MDHEN, CDR2 SYDVKM. CDR3 sequence: CASIFGARGVRNEKLFF. The CDR3 DNA sequence: TGTGCCAGCATTTTCGGCGCCCGGGGGGTCAGAAATGAAAAACTGTTTTTT.

The chain couples TRBV13 to TRBJ2-7; the D gene is possibly TRBD2 (5 bases). CDR1 and CDR2 (germline): PRHDT, FYEKMQ (reference sequence). The ends were cut back, 4 bases at V and 7 bases at J, with 8 bases in the middle. The CDR3 runs 11 residues. CDR3 protein: CASSSEREQYF. The DNA of the CDR3 is TGTGCCAGCAGCTCCGAGCGGGAGCAGTACTTC.

This rearrangement joins TRBV7-9 to TRBJ2-7; D not resolved. The CDR3 has 14 amino acids. Trimming shortened V by 1 base and J by 2 bases, and 9 bases separated the two germline ends. Germline-derived CDR1 and CDR2 are SEHNR and FQNEAQ (reference sequence). In DNA, the CDR3 is TGTGCCAGCAGCTTAGGGGCCTCCCCCTACGAGCAGTACTTC. Translated: CASSLGASPYEQYF.

Turning to this clone: This sample also contains other DNA sequences that code for the same CDR3. The J gene is TRBJ2-7, the V gene TRBV28; TRBD2 aligns across 10 bases. This CDR3 comprises 15 residues. Germline V gene data show CDR1 as MDHEN and CDR2 as SYDVKM. V gave up 4 bases and J gave up 3 bases; unmatched junction bases: 6. CDR3 region: CASSSPPSGSYEQYF. The CDR3 nucleotides are TGTGCCAGCAGTTCCCCCCCTAGCGGGAGCTACGAGCAGTACTTC.

The V and J genes are TRBV5-1 and TRBJ2-2, with 9 positions matching TRBD1. Germline V gene data show CDR1 as SGHRS and CDR2 as YFSETQ. The CDR3 runs to 16 residues. Trimming cost V 3 bases and J 7 bases; bases outside gene matches: 10. CDR3 bases: TGCGCCAGCAGCTCAAAAAATGACAGGGGGGGCGGGGAGCTGTTTTTT. It codes for CASSSKNDRGGGELFF. The full variable domain, completed using reference TRBV5-1 and TRBJ2-2, is KAGVTQTPRYLIKTRGQQVTLSCSPISGHRSVSWYQQTPGQGLQFLFEYFSETQRNKGNFPGRFSGRQFSNSRSEMNVSTLELGDSALYLCASSSKNDRGGGELFFGEGSRLTVL.

The chain uses TRBV11-2 and TRBJ1-4; 10 nucleotides line up with TRBD1. The germline gives CDR1 SGHAT, CDR2 FQNNGV. This CDR3 has 19 amino acids. After removal of 4 bases from V and 13 bases from J, the junction contained 24 bases not matched to a gene. The CDR3 sequence: CASSSEGVGRRTGGGGLFF. CDR3 sequence (DNA): TGTGCCAGCAGCTCAGAGGGGGTCGGCCGGCGGACAGGGGGAGGTGGACTGTTTTTT.

The chain carries TRBV28 and TRBJ1-6; no definite D call. The length of the CDR3 is 16 residues. Looked up from germline, CDR1 is MDHEN and CDR2 is SYDVKM. Trimming took off 3 bases at V and 0 bases at J, with 9 bases between the two ends. CDR3 nucleotides: TGTGCCAGCAGTTTGGTCGAGGGCTCCTATAATTCACCCCTCCACTTT. Translated, it gives CASSLVEGSYNSPLHF.

About this clone: Other DNA sequences in the same sample also yield this CDR3. This chain joins TRBV28 and TRBJ2-3, with 8 bases matching TRBD1. CDR3 length: 14 residues. V lost 3 bases, J lost 1 base, and 0 bases stayed unmatched. The V gene's germline CDR1 is MDHEN and CDR2 SYDVKM. The CDR3 here is CASSLDRGTDTQYF. CDR3 DNA: TGTGCCAGCAGTTTGGACAGGGGCACAGATACGCAGTATTTT.

This chain joins TRBV9 and TRBJ1-3, with TRBD1 matching over 10 bases. V lost 3 bases, J lost 4 bases, and 19 bases stayed unmatched. This CDR3 comprises 20 residues. Germline CDR1 reads SGDLS; CDR2 reads YYNGEE. The CDR3 DNA follows: TGTGCCAGCAGCGCCCGCCCCGGGACAGGGGTAGGCTCGGAGGGAAACACCATATATTTT. Its protein is CASSARPGTGVGSEGNTIYF.

The genes are TRBV7-9 and TRBJ1-1; D is uncertain. V was cut by 8 bases and J by 4 bases, with 17 bases left in between. CDR1 SEHNR and CDR2 FQNEAQ come from the germline V gene (reference sequence). CDR3 length equals 14 residues. Here the CDR3 reads CASAGFVEGTEAFF. In nucleotides, the CDR3 is TGTGCCAGCGCCGGTTTCGTCGAGGGCACTGAAGCTTTCTTT.

This clone was detected a few times. This chain uses TRBV25-1 with TRBJ1-2; 8 bases are shared with TRBD1. Losses at the gene ends were 6 bases for V and 7 bases for J; bases not matched to a gene: 7. CDR1 is MGHDK and CDR2 is SYGVNS in the germline V gene. This CDR3 is 13 amino acids long. The CDR3 nucleotides are TGTGCCAGCAGCCAGGACAGGGTCCTTGGCTACACCTTC. It yields the protein CASSQDRVLGYTF.

The chain employs TRBV30 and TRBJ2-7, with D uncertain. V was shortened by 0 bases and J by 3 bases, with 9 bases between the two germline ends. Germline V gene data show CDR1 as GTSNPN and CDR2 as SVGIG (reference sequence). The CDR3 extends over 13 amino acids. Written as DNA, the CDR3 is TGTGCCTGGAGTGTACAACAGCACTACGAGCAGTACTTC. Translating gives CAWSVQQHYEQYF.